This TCR beta chain was found in a study of blood T cell repertoires in COVID-19. For the study at large: Sources were T cells, B-cell-depleted T cells, or PBMCs; the material itself was cDNA or gDNA.

The CDR3 totals 15 residues. Trimming removed 7 bases at V and 5 bases at J, with 17 bases between. Germline lookup yields CDR1 KGHSH and CDR2 LQKENI. Libraries were prepared by immunoSEQ multiplex PCR; TCRdb keeps only in-frame clonotypes and omits some of them. This sample carries around 300,000 clones, 70% to 90% of them seen once, and the ten largest clones take about 10%. The chain has TRBV18 and TRBJ2-2, with D possibly being TRBD1 (5 bases). Sequencing was performed on peripheral blood. This TCR was sampled from a woman aged 70-85 years with acute or convalescent COVID-19. Here the CDR3 DNA reads TGTGCCAGCTACGCCTCCGACAGATTAACCGGGGAGCTGTTTTTT. Its translation: CASYASDRLTGELFF.